This TCR beta chain comes out of a study of T cell responses to AZD1222 COVID-19 vaccine. Regarding the study as a whole: Donors skewed white British and female; clonal diversity was possibly underestimated.

To note about this clone: What it binds is unknown. Other DNA sequences in this sample translate to the same CDR3.

The CDR3 covers 13 residues. Per germline, CDR1 LGHDT and CDR2 YNNKEL (reference sequence). The V end was cut by 1 base, the J end by 2 bases, with 5 bases between. The data were produced by immunoSEQ multiplex PCR, yet TCRdb's version contains in-frame clones alone and is incomplete. In the table there are about 120,000 clones, over 75% of which are singletons. The starting material was peripheral blood, obtained on day 0 of AZD1222 vaccination. The TCR comes from an adult in good health. V gene TRBV3-1 (or the pseudogene TRBV3-2) combines with J gene TRBJ1-1, with TRBD1 as a possible D gene (5 bases). CDR3 in DNA: TGTGCCAGCAGCCAAGGGGGCAACACTGAAGCTTTCTTT. It specifies CASSQGGNTEAFF.